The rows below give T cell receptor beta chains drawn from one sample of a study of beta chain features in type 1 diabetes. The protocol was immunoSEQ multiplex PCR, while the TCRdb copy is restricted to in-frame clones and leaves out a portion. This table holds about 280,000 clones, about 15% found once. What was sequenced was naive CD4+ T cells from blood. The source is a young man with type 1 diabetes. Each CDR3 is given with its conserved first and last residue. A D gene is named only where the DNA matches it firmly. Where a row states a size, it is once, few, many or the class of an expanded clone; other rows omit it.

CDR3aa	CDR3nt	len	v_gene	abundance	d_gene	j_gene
CATQVGTSGIGTQYF	TGTGCCACCCAAGTCGGGACTAGCGGGATAGGGACCCAGTACTTC	15	TRBV30	few	TRBD2	TRBJ2-5
CASSHGTDLQETQYF	TGTGCCAGCAGCCATGGGACAGACCTACAAGAGACCCAGTACTTC	15	TRBV9	NA	TRBD1	TRBJ2-5
CASSVTGQGEQFF	TGTGCCAGTAGTGTGACAGGTCAGGGGGAGCAGTTCTTC	13	TRBV19	few	NA	TRBJ2-1
CASSSPRDSETQYF	TGTGCCAGCAGCTCCCCTCGGGATTCGGAGACCCAGTACTTC	14	TRBV5-4	few	NA	TRBJ2-5
CASSPHRGLAGLNEQFF	TGCGCCAGCAGCCCCCACCGGGGACTAGCGGGTCTAAATGAGCAGTTCTTC	17	TRBV4-1	NA	TRBD2	TRBJ2-1
CASSFGLAAQETQYF	TGTGCCAGCAGCTTCGGACTAGCGGCTCAAGAGACCCAGTACTTC	15	TRBV11-2	few	TRBD2	TRBJ2-5
CASSSPAGGGDTQYF	TGTGCCAGCAGCTCCCCGGCCGGAGGTGGAGATACGCAGTATTTT	15	TRBV5-4	NA	NA	TRBJ2-3
CASSPRRGDTQYF	TGTGCCAGCAGCCCCCGCCGAGGGGATACGCAGTATTTT	13	TRBV7-9	NA	NA	TRBJ2-3
CAWGKGGQTYNEQFF	TGTGCCTGGGGAAAGGGCGGACAGACATACAATGAGCAGTTCTTC	15	TRBV30	NA	NA	TRBJ2-1
CASSLGRGDSEQYF	TGCGCCAGCAGCTTGGGCAGAGGCGACTCCGAGCAGTACTTC	14	TRBV5-1	NA	NA	TRBJ2-7
CASSLQETQYF	TGTGCCAGCAGTCTTCAAGAGACCCAGTACTTC	11	TRBV6-6	few	NA	TRBJ2-5
CASSSYRGYEQYF	TGTGCCAGCAGTTCCTACAGGGGGTACGAGCAGTACTTC	13	TRBV27	NA	TRBD1	TRBJ2-7
CASSKDREETQYF	TGTGCCAGCAGTAAGGACAGGGAAGAGACCCAGTACTTC	13	TRBV6-4	few	TRBD1	TRBJ2-5
CASSGTATTTEAFF	TGTGCCAGCAGCGGGACAGCCACAACCACAGAAGCTTTCTTT	14	TRBV7-9	NA	TRBD1	TRBJ1-1
CASRGGAASYNEQFF	TGCGCCAGCAGGGGCGGGGCAGCCAGCTACAATGAGCAGTTCTTC	15	TRBV5-1	NA	NA	TRBJ2-1
CAWSSGQTEAFF	TGTGCCTGGAGTTCTGGTCAGACTGAAGCTTTCTTT	12	TRBV30	few	NA	TRBJ1-1
CSGRLAGGAETQYF	TGCAGCGGGCGACTAGCGGGAGGAGCAGAGACCCAGTACTTC	14	TRBV29-1	few	TRBD2	TRBJ2-5
CASSPRGEGSYEQYF	TGTGCCAGCAGCCCCCGCGGGGAGGGATCCTACGAGCAGTACTTC	15	TRBV9	few	TRBD2	TRBJ2-7
CASSAGSLGTGELFF	TGCGCCAGCAGCGCGGGCTCGTTAGGCACCGGGGAGCTGTTTTTT	15	TRBV5-1	few	NA	TRBJ2-2
CAWKRTGGFNTEAFF	TGTGCCTGGAAAAGGACAGGGGGCTTCAACACTGAAGCTTTCTTT	15	TRBV30	NA	TRBD1	TRBJ1-1
CASSLDAGVGYGYTF	TGCGCCAGCAGCTTGGATGCGGGAGTCGGGTATGGCTACACCTTC	15	TRBV5-1	NA	NA	TRBJ1-2
CASSLLRQGNEQYF	TGTGCCAGCAGTTTACTGAGACAGGGTAACGAGCAGTACTTC	14	TRBV27	NA	TRBD1	TRBJ2-7
CAWSPTGNTEAFF	TGTGCCTGGAGTCCCACAGGGAACACTGAAGCTTTCTTT	13	TRBV30	few	NA	TRBJ1-1
CSVLRGTATDTQYF	TGCAGCGTCCTGAGGGGGACGGCCACAGATACGCAGTATTTT	14	TRBV29-1	NA	NA	TRBJ2-3
CASSPKRGSFYEQYF	TGTGCCAGCAGCCCCAAGCGGGGATCCTTCTACGAGCAGTACTTC	15	TRBV7-2	NA	TRBD2	TRBJ2-7
CSVDRRLGASDTQYF	TGCAGCGTTGATAGGAGACTAGGGGCTTCAGATACGCAGTATTTT	15	TRBV29-1	few	NA	TRBJ2-3
CAWSLSGFELDQPQHF	TGTGCCTGGTCTCTTTCGGGATTCGAGTTAGATCAGCCCCAGCATTTT	16	TRBV30	few	NA	TRBJ1-5
CASSTSYRLAGGSSYNEQFF	TGTGCCAGCAGCACCTCATACCGATTAGCGGGGGGTAGCTCCTACAATGAGCAGTTCTTC	20	TRBV7-6	NA	TRBD2	TRBJ2-1
CSVREQPYEQYF	TGCAGCGTCCGTGAACAGCCCTACGAGCAGTACTTC	12	TRBV29-1	NA	NA	TRBJ2-7
CATSKSSGSLETQYF	TGTGCCACCAGCAAGTCTAGCGGGAGCCTAGAGACCCAGTACTTC	15	TRBV15	NA	TRBD2	TRBJ2-5
CASYSGYGYTF	TGTGCCAGTTATTCCGGCTATGGCTACACCTTC	11	TRBV19	few	NA	TRBJ1-2